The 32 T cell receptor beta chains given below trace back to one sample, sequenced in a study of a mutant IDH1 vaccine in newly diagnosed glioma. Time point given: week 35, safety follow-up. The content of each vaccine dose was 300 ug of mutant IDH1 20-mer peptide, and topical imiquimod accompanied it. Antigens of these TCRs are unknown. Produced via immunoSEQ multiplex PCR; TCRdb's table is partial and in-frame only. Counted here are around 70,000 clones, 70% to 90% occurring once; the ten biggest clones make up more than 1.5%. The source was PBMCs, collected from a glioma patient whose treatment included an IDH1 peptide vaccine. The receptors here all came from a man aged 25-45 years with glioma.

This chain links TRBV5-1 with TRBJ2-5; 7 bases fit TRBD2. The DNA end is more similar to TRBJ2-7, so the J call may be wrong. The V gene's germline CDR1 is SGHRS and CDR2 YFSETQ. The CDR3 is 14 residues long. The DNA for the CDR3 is TGCGCCAGCAGGATCGTAGCGGGTGGTTACGAGCAGTACTTC. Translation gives CASRIVAGGYEQYF.

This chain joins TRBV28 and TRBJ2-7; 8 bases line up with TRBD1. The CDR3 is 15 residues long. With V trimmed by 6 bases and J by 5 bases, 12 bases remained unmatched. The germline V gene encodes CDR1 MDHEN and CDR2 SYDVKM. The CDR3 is CASSLPGGVGHEQYF. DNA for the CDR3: TGTGCCAGCAGCTTACCAGGGGGCGTCGGACACGAGCAGTACTTC.

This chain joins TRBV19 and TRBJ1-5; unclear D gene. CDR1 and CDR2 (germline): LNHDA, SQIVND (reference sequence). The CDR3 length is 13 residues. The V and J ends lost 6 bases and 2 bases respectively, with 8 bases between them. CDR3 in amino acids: CASRIRGNQPQHF. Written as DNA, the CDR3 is TGTGCCAGTAGGATTAGGGGCAATCAGCCCCAGCATTTT. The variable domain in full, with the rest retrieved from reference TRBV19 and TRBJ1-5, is DGGITQSPKYLFRKEGQNVTLSCEQNLNHDAMYWYRQDPGQGLRLIYYSQIVNDFQKGDIAEGYSVSREKKESFPLTVTSAQKNPTAFYLCASRIRGNQPQHFGDGTRLSIL.

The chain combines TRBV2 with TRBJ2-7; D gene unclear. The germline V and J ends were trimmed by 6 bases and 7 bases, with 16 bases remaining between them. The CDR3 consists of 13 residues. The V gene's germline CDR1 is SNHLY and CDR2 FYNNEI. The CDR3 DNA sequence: TGTGCCAGCAGCCTAATTGGACCTCGGGAGCAGTACTTC. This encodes CASSLIGPREQYF.

The CDR3 here is CASSPSTGGDTQYF. CDR3 coding DNA: TGTGCCAGCTCACCAAGCACAGGGGGAGATACGCAGTATTTT. V is TRBV18 and J is TRBJ2-3, with 8 positions matching TRBD1. The germline V gene has CDR1 KGHSH and CDR2 LQKENI. The CDR3 is 14 residues long. The V and J ends lost 2 bases and 5 bases, in that order; junction bases with no gene match: 3. The full variable domain, in which reference TRBV18 and TRBJ2-3 provide the parts outside the CDR3, is NAGVMQNPRHLVRRRGQEARLRCSPMKGHSHVYWYRQLPEEGLKFMVYLQKENIIDESGMPKERFSAEFPKEGPSILRIQQVVRGDSAAYFCASSPSTGGDTQYFGPGTRLTVL.

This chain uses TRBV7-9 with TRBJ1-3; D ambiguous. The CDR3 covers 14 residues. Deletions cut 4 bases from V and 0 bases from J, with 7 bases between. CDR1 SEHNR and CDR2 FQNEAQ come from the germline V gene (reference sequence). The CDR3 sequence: CASSSVYSGNTIYF. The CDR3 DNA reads TGTGCCAGCAGCTCGGTTTACTCTGGAAACACCATATATTTT.

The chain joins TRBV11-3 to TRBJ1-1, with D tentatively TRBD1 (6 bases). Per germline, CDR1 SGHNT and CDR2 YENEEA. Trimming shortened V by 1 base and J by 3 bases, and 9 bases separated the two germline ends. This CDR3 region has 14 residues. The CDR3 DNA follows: TGTGCCAGCAGCTTAGGGGGGCAGGACACTGAAGCTTTCTTT. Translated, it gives CASSLGGQDTEAFF.

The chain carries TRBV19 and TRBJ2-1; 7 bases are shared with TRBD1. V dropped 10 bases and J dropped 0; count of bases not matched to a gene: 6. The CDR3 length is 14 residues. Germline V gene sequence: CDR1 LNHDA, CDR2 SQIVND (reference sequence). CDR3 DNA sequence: TGTGCCACCTCGGACAGGAGCTCCTACAATGAGCAGTTCTTC. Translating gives CATSDRSSYNEQFF. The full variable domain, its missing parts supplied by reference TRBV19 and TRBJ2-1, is DGGITQSPKYLFRKEGQNVTLSCEQNLNHDAMYWYRQDPGQGLRLIYYSQIVNDFQKGDIAEGYSVSREKKESFPLTVTSAQKNPTAFYLCATSDRSSYNEQFFGPGTRLTVL.

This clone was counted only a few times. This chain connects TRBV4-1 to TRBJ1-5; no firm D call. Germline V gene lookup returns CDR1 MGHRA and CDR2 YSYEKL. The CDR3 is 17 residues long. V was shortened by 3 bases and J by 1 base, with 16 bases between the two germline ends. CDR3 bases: TGCGCCAGCAGCCAGACATTAATCCCTAGGAGCAATCAGCCCCAGCATTTT. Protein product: CASSQTLIPRSNQPQHF.

The CDR3: CASSSQPSVNYGYTF. CDR3 nucleotide sequence: TGTGCCAGTAGTAGCCAGCCCTCCGTGAACTATGGCTACACCTTC. J is TRBJ1-2 and V is TRBV19; unclear D gene. CDR3 length: 15 residues. V gave up 4 bases and J gave up 2 bases, with 14 bases separating them. Germline CDR1 LNHDA, CDR2 SQIVND (reference sequence).

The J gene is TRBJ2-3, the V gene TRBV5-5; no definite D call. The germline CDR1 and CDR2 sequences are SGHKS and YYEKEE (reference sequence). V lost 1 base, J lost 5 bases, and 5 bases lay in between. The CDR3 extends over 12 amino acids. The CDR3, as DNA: TGTGCCAGCAGCTTGCCTGGAGATACGCAGTATTTT. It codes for CASSLPGDTQYF.

CDR3 amino acids: CASSQEVGTGSGGELFF. The CDR3 coding sequence is TGCGCCAGCAGCCAAGAGGTGGGGACAGGGTCGGGCGGGGAGCTGTTTTTT. The chain couples TRBV4-1 to TRBJ2-2; 9 bases are shared with TRBD1. The junction had 9 bases not matched to a gene; V was cut back by 0 bases and J by 7 bases. Germline loops: CDR1 MGHRA, CDR2 YSYEKL. This CDR3 spans 17 amino acids.

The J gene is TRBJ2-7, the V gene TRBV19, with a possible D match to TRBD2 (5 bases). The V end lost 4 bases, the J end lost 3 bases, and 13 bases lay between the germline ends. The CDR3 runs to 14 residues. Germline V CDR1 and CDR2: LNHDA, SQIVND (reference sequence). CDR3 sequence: CASSTQGRDYEQYF. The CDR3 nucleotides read TGTGCCAGTAGTACCCAAGGACGGGACTACGAGCAGTACTTC.

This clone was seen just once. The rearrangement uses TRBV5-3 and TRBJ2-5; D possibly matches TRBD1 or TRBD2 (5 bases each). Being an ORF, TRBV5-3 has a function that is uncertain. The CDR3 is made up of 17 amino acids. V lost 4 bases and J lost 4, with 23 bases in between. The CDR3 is CARSPQVSWGRGETQYF. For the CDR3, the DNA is TGTGCCAGAAGCCCCCAGGTCAGTTGGGGACGGGGAGAGACCCAGTACTTC.

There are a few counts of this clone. The CDR3 DNA sequence: TGTGCCAGCAGCTTGGGGACCCAACTGTTGAACACTGAAGCTTTCTTT. It translates to CASSLGTQLLNTEAFF. The gene calls are TRBV13 and TRBJ1-1; D might be TRBD1 (5 bases). Germline V gene lookup returns CDR1 PRHDT and CDR2 FYEKMQ (reference sequence). With 3 bases removed from V and 0 bases from J, the gap between germline ends came to 14 bases. This CDR3 spans 16 amino acids.

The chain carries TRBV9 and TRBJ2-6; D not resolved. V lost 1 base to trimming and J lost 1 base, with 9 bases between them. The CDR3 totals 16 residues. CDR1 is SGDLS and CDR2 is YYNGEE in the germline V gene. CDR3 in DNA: TGTGCCAGCAGCGTAAGGGTCGAGTCTGGGGCCAACGTCCTGACTTTC. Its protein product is CASSVRVESGANVLTF.

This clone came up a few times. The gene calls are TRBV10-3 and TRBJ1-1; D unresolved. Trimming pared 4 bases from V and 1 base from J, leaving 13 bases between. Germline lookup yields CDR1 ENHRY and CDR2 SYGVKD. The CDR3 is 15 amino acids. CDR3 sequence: CAISVNGGGNTEAFF. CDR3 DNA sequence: TGTGCCATCAGTGTTAACGGTGGCGGGAACACTGAAGCTTTCTTT.

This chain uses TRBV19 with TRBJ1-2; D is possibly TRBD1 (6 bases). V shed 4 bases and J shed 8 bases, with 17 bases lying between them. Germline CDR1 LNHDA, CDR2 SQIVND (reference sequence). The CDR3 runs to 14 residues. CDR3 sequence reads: CASSNWTDGRGYTF. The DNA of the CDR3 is TGTGCCAGTAGTAATTGGACAGACGGGAGGGGCTACACCTTC.

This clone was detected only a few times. The CDR3: CAVNRDFEQFF. In DNA form, the CDR3 reads TGTGCCGTTAACAGGGATTTTGAGCAGTTCTTC. V is TRBV2 and J is TRBJ2-1; TRBD1 is a possible D gene (6 bases). The CDR3 has 11 amino acids. Germline V gene data show CDR1 as SNHLY and CDR2 as FYNNEI. The germline V and J ends were trimmed by 11 bases and 9 bases, with 14 bases remaining between them.

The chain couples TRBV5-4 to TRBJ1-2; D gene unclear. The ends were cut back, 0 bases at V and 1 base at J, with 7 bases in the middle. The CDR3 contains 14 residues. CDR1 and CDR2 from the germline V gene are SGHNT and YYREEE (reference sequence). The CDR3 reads CASSLEGGNYGYTF. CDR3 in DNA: TGTGCCAGCAGCTTGGAGGGCGGTAACTATGGCTACACCTTC.

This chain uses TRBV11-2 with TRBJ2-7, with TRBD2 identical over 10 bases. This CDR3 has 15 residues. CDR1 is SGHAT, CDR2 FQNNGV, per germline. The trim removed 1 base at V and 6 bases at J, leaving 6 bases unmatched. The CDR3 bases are TGTGCCAGCAGCTTAGGGGGACTAGCGCCCGTCGAGCAGTACTTC. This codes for CASSLGGLAPVEQYF.

CDR3 loop: CASSFGYTSYNEQFF. CDR3 coding DNA: TGTGCCAGCAGCTTCGGCTATACAAGCTACAATGAGCAGTTCTTC. The V and J genes are TRBV7-9 and TRBJ2-1; D gene unclear. The CDR3 is 15 amino acids. The V end lost 3 bases, the J end lost 3 bases, and 12 bases lay between the germline ends. The V gene's germline CDR1 is SEHNR and CDR2 FQNEAQ (reference sequence).

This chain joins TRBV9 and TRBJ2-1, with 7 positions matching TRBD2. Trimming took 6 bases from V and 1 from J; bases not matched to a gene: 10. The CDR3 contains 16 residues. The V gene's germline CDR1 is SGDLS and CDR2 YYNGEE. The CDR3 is CASTPVGRGSYNEQFF. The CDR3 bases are TGTGCCAGCACCCCTGTGGGGAGGGGATCCTACAATGAGCAGTTCTTC.

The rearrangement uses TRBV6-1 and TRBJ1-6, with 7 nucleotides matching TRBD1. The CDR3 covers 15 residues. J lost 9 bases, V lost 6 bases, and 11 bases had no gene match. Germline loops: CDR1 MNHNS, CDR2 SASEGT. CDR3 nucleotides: TGTGCCAGCAGCGCCCAGGGGGGAGAGGGTTCACCCCTCCACTTT. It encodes CASSAQGGEGSPLHF.

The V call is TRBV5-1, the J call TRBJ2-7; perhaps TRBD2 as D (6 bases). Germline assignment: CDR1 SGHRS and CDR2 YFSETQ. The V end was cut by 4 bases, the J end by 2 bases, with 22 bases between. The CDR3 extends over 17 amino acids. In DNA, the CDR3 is TGCGCCAGCAGCCCGTATTCACCGGGAGAGGGGCCCTACGAGCAGTACTTC. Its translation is CASSPYSPGEGPYEQYF.

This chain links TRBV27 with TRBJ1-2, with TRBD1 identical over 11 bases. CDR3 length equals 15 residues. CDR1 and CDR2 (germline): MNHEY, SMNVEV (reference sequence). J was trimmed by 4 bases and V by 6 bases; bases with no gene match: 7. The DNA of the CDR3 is TGTGCCAGCAGCCGGACAGGGGGCCCTTTCTATGGCTACACCTTC. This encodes CASSRTGGPFYGYTF.

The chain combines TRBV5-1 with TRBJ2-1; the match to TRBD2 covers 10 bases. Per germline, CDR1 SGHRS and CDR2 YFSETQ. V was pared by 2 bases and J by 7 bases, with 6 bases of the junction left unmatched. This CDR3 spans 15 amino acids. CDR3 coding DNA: TGCGCCAGCAGCTTAGCTAGCGGGAGTCTGAATGAGCAGTTCTTC. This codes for CASSLASGSLNEQFF. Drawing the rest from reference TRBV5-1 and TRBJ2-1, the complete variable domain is KAGVTQTPRYLIKTRGQQVTLSCSPISGHRSVSWYQQTPGQGLQFLFEYFSETQRNKGNFPGRFSGRQFSNSRSEMNVSTLELGDSALYLCASSLASGSLNEQFFGPGTRLTVL.

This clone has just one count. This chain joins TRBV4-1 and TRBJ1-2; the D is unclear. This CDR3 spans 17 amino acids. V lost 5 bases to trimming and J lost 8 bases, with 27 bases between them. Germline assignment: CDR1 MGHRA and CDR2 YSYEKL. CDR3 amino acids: CASSLVHGETRIKGYTF. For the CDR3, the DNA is TGCGCCAGCAGCTTAGTGCACGGTGAGACTAGGATAAAAGGCTACACCTTC.

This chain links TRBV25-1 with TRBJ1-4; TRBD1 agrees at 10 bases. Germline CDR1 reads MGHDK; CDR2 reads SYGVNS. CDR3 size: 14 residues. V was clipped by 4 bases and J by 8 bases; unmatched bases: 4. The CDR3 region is CASSGTDRGEKLFF. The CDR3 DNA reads TGTGCCAGCAGTGGCACGGACAGGGGGGAAAAACTGTTTTTT.

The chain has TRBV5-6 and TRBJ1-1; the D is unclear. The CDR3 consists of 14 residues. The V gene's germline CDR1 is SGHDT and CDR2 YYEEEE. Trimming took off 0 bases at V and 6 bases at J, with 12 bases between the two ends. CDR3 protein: CASSLGGYGSEAFF. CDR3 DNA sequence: TGTGCCAGCAGCTTGGGGGGTTATGGATCTGAAGCTTTCTTT.

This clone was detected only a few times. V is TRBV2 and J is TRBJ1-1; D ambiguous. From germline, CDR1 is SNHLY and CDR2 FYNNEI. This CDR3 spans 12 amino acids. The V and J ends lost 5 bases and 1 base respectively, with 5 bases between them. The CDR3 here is CASSYQNTEAFF. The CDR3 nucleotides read TGTGCCAGCAGTTACCAGAACACTGAAGCTTTCTTT.

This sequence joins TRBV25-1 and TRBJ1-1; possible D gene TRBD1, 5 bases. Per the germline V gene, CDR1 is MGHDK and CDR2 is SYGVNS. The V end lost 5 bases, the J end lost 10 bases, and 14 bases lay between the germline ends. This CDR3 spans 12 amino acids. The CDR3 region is CASSRGLWGAFF. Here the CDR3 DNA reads TGTGCCAGCAGTCGGGGGTTATGGGGAGCTTTCTTT.